These 10 T cell receptor beta chains came from one sample sequenced in a study of blood T cell repertoires in COVID-19. Assay: immunoSEQ multiplex PCR; the TCRdb copy retains only in-frame clones and omits some. There are roughly 100,000 clones in the sample; 90% to 95% occur only once, and roughly 5.5% lies in the top ten. Input material: peripheral blood. The source of these receptors is a human donor in a cohort sampled during active COVID-19.

The chain employs TRBV5-4 and TRBJ1-2; the match to TRBD1 covers 9 bases. With V trimmed by 0 bases and J by 5 bases, 8 bases remained unmatched. Germline V gene data show CDR1 as SGHNT and CDR2 as YYREEE (reference sequence). This CDR3 has 16 residues. The CDR3 DNA sequence: TGTGCCAGCAGCTTGGACAGGGGGCCGGGTTTATATGGCTACACCTTC. Translating gives CASSLDRGPGLYGYTF.

The J gene is TRBJ2-3, the V gene TRBV29-1, with 8 bases that match TRBD2. The V segment lost 8 bases and the J segment 1 base; nucleotides outside the gene matches: 2. The CDR3 consists of 12 residues. Per the germline V gene, CDR1 is SQVTM and CDR2 is ANQGSEA. The CDR3 DNA reads TGCAGCTTCGGGAGGGGCACAGATACGCAGTATTTT. Its translation is CSFGRGTDTQYF.

The chain uses TRBV27 and TRBJ2-7; 9 bases fit TRBD1. This CDR3 is 12 amino acids long. Unmatched junction bases numbered 0, after V lost 6 bases and J lost 3 bases. The germline gives CDR1 MNHEY, CDR2 SMNVEV (reference sequence). Here the CDR3 DNA reads TGTGCCAGCAGGGACAGGGGCTACGAGCAGTACTTC. Translation: CASRDRGYEQYF.

The rearrangement uses TRBV7-3 and TRBJ2-2; 8 nucleotides align to TRBD1. J gave up 4 bases and V 0 bases, and 7 bases lay outside the gene matches. Per the germline V gene, CDR1 is SGHTA and CDR2 is FQGTGA. CDR3 length equals 17 residues. CDR3 region: CASSLTLQGEGTGELFF. CDR3 DNA: TGTGCCAGCAGCTTAACGTTACAGGGGGAAGGCACCGGGGAGCTGTTTTTT.

The genes are TRBV27 and TRBJ1-2; 12 bases are a match to TRBD1. The CDR3 contains 17 residues. V dropped 3 bases and J dropped 6; count of bases not matched to a gene: 11. Germline assignment: CDR1 MNHEY and CDR2 SMNVEV (reference sequence). This CDR3 is CASSLAPGQGARDGYTF. CDR3 nucleotides: TGTGCCAGCAGTTTGGCCCCGGGACAGGGGGCGAGAGATGGCTACACCTTC.

The V and J genes are TRBV3-1 (or the pseudogene TRBV3-2) and TRBJ2-1, with D tentatively TRBD2 (6 bases). The length of the CDR3 is 15 residues. CDR1 is LGHDT, CDR2 YNNKEL, per germline (reference sequence). Trimming shortened V by 2 bases and J by 4 bases, and 12 bases separated the two germline ends. Written as DNA, the CDR3 is TGTGCCAGCAGCCAACGGCGGGGAACTTACAATGAGCAGTTCTTC. Translation: CASSQRRGTYNEQFF.

The chain has TRBV2 and TRBJ1-2; 9 positions match TRBD1. Germline V gives CDR1 SNHLY, CDR2 FYNNEI. This CDR3 is 14 amino acids long. Losses at the gene ends were 4 bases for V and 2 bases for J; bases not matched to a gene: 2. CDR3 coding DNA: TGTGCCAGCAGTGTGGGGACAGGGAACTATGGCTACACCTTC. Encoded protein: CASSVGTGNYGYTF.

The rearrangement uses TRBV6-6 and TRBJ2-5; 7 bases map to TRBD2. V shed 4 bases and J 5 bases; nucleotides not matched to a gene: 13. Germline CDR1 MNHNY, CDR2 SVGAGI (reference sequence). The CDR3 totals 16 residues. The CDR3 is CASSLYYRGAGETQYF. The CDR3 DNA reads TGTGCCAGCAGTTTATACTACCGGGGAGCGGGGGAGACCCAGTACTTC.

This chain joins TRBV5-1 and TRBJ1-5; TRBD1 aligns across 7 bases. The germline gives CDR1 SGHRS, CDR2 YFSETQ. J gave up 1 base and V 4 bases, and 5 bases lay outside the gene matches. CDR3 length: 15 residues. CDR3 bases: TGCGCCAGCAGCATTACAGGGGCCAGCAATCAGCCCCAGCATTTT. It yields the protein CASSITGASNQPQHF.

This chain uses TRBV2 with TRBJ1-1; TRBD1 might be the D (5 bases). The CDR3 has 14 amino acids. In germline, CDR1 is SNHLY, CDR2 FYNNEI. Trimming stripped 5 bases from V and 0 bases from J, with 10 bases between. CDR3 coding DNA: TGTGCCAGCAGTCCTCAGGGTATGAACACTGAAGCTTTCTTT. Translated: CASSPQGMNTEAFF.